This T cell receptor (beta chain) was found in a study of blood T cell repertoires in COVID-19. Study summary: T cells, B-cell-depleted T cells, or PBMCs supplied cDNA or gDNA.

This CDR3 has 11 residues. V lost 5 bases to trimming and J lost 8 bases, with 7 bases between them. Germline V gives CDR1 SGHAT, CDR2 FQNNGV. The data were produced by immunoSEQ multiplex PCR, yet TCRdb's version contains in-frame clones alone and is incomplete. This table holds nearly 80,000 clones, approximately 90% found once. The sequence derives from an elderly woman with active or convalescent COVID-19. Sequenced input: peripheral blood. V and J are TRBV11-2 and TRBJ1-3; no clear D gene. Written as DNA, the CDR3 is TGTGCCAGCAGCGCGGGCCACACCATATATTTT. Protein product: CASSAGHTIYF.